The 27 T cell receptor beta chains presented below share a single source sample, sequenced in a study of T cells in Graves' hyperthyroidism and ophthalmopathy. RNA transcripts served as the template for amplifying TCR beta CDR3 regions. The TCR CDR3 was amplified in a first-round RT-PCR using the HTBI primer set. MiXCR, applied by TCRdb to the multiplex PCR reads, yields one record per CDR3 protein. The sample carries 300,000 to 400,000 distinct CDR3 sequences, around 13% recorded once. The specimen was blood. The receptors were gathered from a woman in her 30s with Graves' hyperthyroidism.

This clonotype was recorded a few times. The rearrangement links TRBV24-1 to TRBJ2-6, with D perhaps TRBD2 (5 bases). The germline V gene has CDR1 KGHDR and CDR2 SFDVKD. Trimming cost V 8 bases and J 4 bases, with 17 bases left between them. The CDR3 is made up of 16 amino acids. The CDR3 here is CATNDRGGRGANVLTF. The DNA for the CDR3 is TGTGCCACCAACGACCGCGGAGGAAGGGGGGCCAACGTCCTGACTTTC.

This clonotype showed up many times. The CDR3 is CASSVQAGAAYEQYF. The CDR3 DNA reads as TGTGCCAGCAGCGTACAGGCGGGGGCGGCCTACGAGCAGTACTTC. The rearrangement uses TRBV7-2 and TRBJ2-7, with TRBD2 as a possible D gene (7 bases). CDR1 SGHTA and CDR2 FQGNSA come from the germline V gene. CDR3 length: 15 residues. Trimming removed 5 bases from V and 2 bases from J, with 16 bases in between. Supplemented by reference TRBV7-2 and TRBJ2-7, the full variable domain reads GAGVSQSPSNKVTEKGKDVELRCDPISGHTALYWYRQSLGQGLEFLIYFQGNSAPDKSGLPSDRFSAERTGGSVSTLTIQRTQQEDSAVYLCASSVQAGAAYEQYFGPGTRLTVT.

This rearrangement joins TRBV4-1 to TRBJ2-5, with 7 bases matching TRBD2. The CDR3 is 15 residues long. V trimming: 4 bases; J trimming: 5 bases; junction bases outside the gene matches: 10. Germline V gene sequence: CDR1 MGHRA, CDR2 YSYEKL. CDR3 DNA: TGCGCCAGCAGCCCAACCCAGACTAGCTTGGAGACCCAGTACTTC. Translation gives CASSPTQTSLETQYF.

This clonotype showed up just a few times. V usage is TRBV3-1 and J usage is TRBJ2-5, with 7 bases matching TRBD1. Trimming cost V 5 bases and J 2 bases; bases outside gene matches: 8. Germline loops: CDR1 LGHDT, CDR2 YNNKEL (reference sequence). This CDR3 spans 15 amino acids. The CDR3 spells CASSTRTGHQETQYF. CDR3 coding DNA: TGTGCCAGCAGCACGAGGACAGGACATCAAGAGACCCAGTACTTC.

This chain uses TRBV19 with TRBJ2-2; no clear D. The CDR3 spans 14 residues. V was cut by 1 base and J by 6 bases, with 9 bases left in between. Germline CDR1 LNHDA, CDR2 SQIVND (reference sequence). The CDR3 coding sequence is TGTGCCAGTAGTATAGGCTTGACCTCCGGGGAGCTGTTTTTT. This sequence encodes CASSIGLTSGELFF.

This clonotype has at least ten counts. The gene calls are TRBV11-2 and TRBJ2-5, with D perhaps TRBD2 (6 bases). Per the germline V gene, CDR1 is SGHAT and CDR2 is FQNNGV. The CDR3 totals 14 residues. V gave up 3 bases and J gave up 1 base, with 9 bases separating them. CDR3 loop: CASSFQRAQETQYF. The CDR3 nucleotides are TGTGCCAGCAGCTTCCAGCGGGCCCAAGAGACCCAGTACTTC.

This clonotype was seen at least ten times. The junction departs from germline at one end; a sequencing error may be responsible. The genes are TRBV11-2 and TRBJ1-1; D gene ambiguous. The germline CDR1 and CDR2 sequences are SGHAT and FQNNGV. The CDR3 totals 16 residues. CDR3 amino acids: CASSLDRPGGNSEAFF. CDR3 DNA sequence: TGTGCCAGCAGCTTAGATCGACCGGGCGGGAACAGTGAAGCTTTCTTT.

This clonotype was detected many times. The CDR3 nucleotides read TGCAGCGTTGAATGGCTAAACCATGGAAACACCATATATTTT. Translating gives CSVEWLNHGNTIYF. This rearrangement joins TRBV29-1 to TRBJ1-3; no definite D call. Trimming pared 2 bases from V and 3 bases from J, leaving 11 bases between. The CDR3 extends over 14 amino acids. The germline CDR1 and CDR2 sequences are SQVTM and ANQGSEA.

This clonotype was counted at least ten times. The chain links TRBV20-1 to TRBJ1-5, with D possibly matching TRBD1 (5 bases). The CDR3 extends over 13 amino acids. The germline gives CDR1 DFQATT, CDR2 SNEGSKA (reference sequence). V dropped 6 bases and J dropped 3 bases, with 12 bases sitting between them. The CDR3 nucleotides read TGCAGTGCCAAACTGGGACTCAATCAGCCCCAGCATTTT. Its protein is CSAKLGLNQPQHF.

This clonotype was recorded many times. CDR3 in amino acids: CASESVPLAKNIQYF. The CDR3, as DNA: TGTGCCAGCGAGTCGGTTCCCCTAGCCAAAAACATTCAGTACTTC. The chain links TRBV2 to TRBJ2-4, with D hard to call. The CDR3 length is 15 residues. CDR1 and CDR2 (germline): SNHLY, FYNNEI. Trimming shortened V by 8 bases and J by 0 bases, and 14 bases separated the two germline ends.

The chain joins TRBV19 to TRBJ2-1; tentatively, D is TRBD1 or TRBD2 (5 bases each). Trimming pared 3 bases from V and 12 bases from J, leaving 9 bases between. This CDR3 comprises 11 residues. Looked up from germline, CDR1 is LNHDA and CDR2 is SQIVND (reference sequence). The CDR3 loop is CASSIRESQFF. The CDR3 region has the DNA TGTGCCAGTAGTATCAGGGAGTCGCAGTTCTTC.

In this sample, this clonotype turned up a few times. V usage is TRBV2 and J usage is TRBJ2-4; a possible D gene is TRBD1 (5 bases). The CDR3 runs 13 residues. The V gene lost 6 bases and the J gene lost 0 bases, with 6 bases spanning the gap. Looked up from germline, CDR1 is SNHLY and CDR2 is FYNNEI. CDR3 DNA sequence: TGTGCCAGCAGAGGGGTAGCCAAAAACATTCAGTACTTC. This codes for CASRGVAKNIQYF.

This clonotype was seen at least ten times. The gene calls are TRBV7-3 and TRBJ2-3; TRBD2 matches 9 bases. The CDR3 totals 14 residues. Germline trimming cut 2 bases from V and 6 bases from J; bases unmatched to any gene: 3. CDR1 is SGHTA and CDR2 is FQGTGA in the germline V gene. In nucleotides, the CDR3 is TGTGCCAGCAGCTTAGCGGGAGGGCGTGATACGCAGTATTTT. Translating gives CASSLAGGRDTQYF.

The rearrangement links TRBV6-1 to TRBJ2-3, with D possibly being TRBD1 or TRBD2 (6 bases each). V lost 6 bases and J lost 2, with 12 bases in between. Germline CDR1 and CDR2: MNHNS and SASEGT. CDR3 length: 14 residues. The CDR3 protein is CASRKGGPTDTQYF. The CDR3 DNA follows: TGTGCCAGCAGAAAGGGGGGCCCCACAGATACGCAGTATTTT.

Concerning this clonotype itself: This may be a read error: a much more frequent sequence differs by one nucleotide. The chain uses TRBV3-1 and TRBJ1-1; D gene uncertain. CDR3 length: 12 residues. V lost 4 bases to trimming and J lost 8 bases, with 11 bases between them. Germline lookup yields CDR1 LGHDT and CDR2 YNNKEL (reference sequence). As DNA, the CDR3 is TGTGCCAGCAGCCGAGTCCATTACGAAGCTTTCTTT. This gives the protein CASSRVHYEAFF.

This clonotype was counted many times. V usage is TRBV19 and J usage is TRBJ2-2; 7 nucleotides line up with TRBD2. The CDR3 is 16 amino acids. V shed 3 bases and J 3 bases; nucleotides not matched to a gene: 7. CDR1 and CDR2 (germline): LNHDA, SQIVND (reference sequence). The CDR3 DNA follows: TGTGCCAGTAGTATCCTATCGGGGGGTTACACCGGGGAGCTGTTTTTT. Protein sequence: CASSILSGGYTGELFF.

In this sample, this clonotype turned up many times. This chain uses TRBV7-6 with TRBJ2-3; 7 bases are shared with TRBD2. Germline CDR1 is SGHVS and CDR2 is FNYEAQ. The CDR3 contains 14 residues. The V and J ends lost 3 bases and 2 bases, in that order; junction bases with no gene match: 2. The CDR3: CASSFLADTDTQYF. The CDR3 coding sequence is TGTGCCAGCAGCTTTCTAGCGGACACAGATACGCAGTATTTT.

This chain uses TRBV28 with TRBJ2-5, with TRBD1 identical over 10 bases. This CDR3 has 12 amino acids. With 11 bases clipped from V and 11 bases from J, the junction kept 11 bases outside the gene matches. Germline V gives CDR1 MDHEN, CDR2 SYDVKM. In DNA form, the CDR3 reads TGTGCCTCCAGGACAGGGGGTCCCGGACAGTACTTC. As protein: CASRTGGPGQYF.

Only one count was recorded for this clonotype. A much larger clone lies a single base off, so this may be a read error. Here the CDR3 DNA reads TGTGCCAGCAGCTTAGATCGTGTCAGTCCCATATATTTT. The encoded protein is CASSLDRVSPIYF. This rearrangement joins TRBV11-2 to TRBJ1-3; D not certain. This CDR3 has 13 residues. Germline CDR1 reads SGHAT; CDR2 reads FQNNGV. V was clipped by 0 bases and J by 11 bases, with 11 bases between them.

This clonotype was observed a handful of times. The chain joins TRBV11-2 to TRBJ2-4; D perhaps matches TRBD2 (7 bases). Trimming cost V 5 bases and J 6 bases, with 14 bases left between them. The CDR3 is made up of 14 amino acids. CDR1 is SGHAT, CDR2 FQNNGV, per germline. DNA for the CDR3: TGTGCCAGCAGCGCCCCTAGGGGGGGAAACATTCAGTACTTC. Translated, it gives CASSAPRGGNIQYF.

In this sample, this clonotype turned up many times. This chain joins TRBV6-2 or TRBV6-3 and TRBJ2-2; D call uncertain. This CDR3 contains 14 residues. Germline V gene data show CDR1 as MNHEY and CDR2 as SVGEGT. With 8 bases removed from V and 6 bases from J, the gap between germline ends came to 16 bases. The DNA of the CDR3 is TGTGCCAGCGGCCAGTCCGGACGGCCCGGGGAGCTGTTTTTT. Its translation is CASGQSGRPGELFF.

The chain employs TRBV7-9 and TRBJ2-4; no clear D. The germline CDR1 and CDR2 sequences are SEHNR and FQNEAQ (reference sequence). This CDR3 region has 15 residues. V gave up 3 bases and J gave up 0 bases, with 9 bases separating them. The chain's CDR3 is CASSLVTVAKNIQYF. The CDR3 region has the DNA TGTGCCAGCAGCTTGGTGACGGTAGCCAAAAACATTCAGTACTTC.

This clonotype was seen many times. This CDR3 reads CASKPGTSNQPQHF. The CDR3 nucleotides read TGTGCCAGCAAGCCAGGGACTAGCAATCAGCCCCAGCATTTT. This sequence joins TRBV28 and TRBJ1-5; maybe TRBD1 (5 bases). Germline assignment: CDR1 MDHEN and CDR2 SYDVKM. The V end was cut by 7 bases, the J end by 0 bases, with 10 bases between. The CDR3 spans 14 residues.

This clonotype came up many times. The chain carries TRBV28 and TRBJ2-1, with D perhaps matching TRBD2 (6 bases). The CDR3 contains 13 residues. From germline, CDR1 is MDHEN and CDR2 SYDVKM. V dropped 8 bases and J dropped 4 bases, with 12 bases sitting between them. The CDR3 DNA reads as TGTGCCAGCCGGGGGACCCTTTACAATGAGCAGTTCTTC. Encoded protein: CASRGTLYNEQFF.

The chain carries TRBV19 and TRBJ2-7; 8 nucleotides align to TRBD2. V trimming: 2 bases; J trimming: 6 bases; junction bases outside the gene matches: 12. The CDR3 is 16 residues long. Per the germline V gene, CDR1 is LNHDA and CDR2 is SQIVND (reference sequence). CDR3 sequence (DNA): TGTGCCAGTAGTATAACCGGGAGGGCCCATAGCGGCGAGCAGTACTTC. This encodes CASSITGRAHSGEQYF.

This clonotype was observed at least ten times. CDR3 coding DNA: TGTGCCAGCAGTTACGGGGGAGAGGACTATGGCTACACCTTC. Translated, it gives CASSYGGEDYGYTF. This rearrangement joins TRBV6-5 to TRBJ1-2, with a weak D call TRBD1 (5 bases). The germline gives CDR1 MNHEY, CDR2 SVGAGI. The CDR3 length is 14 residues. V was trimmed by 2 bases and J by 3 bases, leaving 10 bases between them.

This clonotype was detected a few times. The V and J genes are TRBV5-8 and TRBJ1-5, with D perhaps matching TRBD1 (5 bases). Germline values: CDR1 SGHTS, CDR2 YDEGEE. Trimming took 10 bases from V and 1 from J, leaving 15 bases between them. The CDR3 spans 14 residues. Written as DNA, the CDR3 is TGTGCCCACCCAGTGGGGGGAAGCAATCAGCCCCAGCATTTT. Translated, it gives CAHPVGGSNQPQHF.